These 11 T cell receptor beta chains share one sample of origin, sequenced in a study of blood T cells in healthy people across ages. Primers used in a second PCR of roughly 6 to 11 cycles were a sample-barcoded 5' primer and a J-beta primer mix. TCRdb analysed the 5' RACE reads with MiXCR anew, one entry per CDR3 protein. Of more than 700,000 distinct CDR3 sequences in the sample, about 47% were seen once. Sequenced material: blood. These receptors were taken from an elderly man in good health.

The chain is built from TRBV20-1 and TRBJ2-3, with D possibly being TRBD2 (6 bases). Trimming took 6 bases from V and 0 from J, leaving 16 bases between them. CDR1 and CDR2 from the germline V gene are DFQATT and SNEGSKA (reference sequence). The CDR3 length is 15 residues. CDR3 bases: TGCAGTGCCAGCCGGGGGTTTACTAGCACAGATACGCAGTATTTT. It yields the protein CSASRGFTSTDTQYF.

There are a few counts of this clonotype. This sequence joins TRBV27 and TRBJ2-7, with 9 bases aligning to TRBD2. The CDR3 loop spans 14 amino acids. Germline lookup yields CDR1 MNHEY and CDR2 SMNVEV (reference sequence). The CDR3 coding sequence is TGTGGGGGCGGGGGGGATCCTGCCCCCTACGAGCAGTACTTC. Translating gives CGGGGDPAPYEQYF.

The gene calls are TRBV5-1 and TRBJ2-1; 13 bases fit TRBD2. This CDR3 region has 16 residues. Germline V lookup: CDR1 SGHRS, CDR2 YFSETQ. V shed 7 bases, J shed 2 bases, and the junction held 6 bases outside the gene matches. In DNA, the CDR3 is TGCGCCAGCGGCTGGGGGACTAGCGGGACCTACAATGAGCAGTTCTTC. Translated, it gives CASGWGTSGTYNEQFF.

This clonotype has a handful of counts. This chain connects TRBV5-4 to TRBJ2-1; D is undetermined. The CDR3 runs to 15 residues. In germline, CDR1 is SGHNT, CDR2 YYREEE (reference sequence). V gave up 2 bases and J gave up 1 base, with 10 bases separating them. CDR3 sequence (DNA): TGTGCCAGCAGCTTTGACTTTCGGTCCTACAATGAGCAGTTCTTC. Protein: CASSFDFRSYNEQFF.

The CDR3 is CASSMDSGGDQYF. The CDR3 DNA reads TGCGCCAGCAGCATGGATAGCGGGGGGGACCAGTACTTC. The chain uses TRBV5-1 and TRBJ2-7; 11 nucleotides agree with TRBD2. J was trimmed by 10 bases and V by 4 bases; bases with no gene match: 7. The germline CDR1 and CDR2 sequences are SGHRS and YFSETQ. This CDR3 is 13 amino acids long.

The chain employs TRBV6-5 and TRBJ2-2, with TRBD2 matching 8 bases. Germline V gives CDR1 MNHEY, CDR2 SVGAGI. The J segment lost 5 bases and the V segment lost 6 bases, leaving 8 bases of the junction unmatched. The CDR3 loop spans 15 amino acids. The CDR3 DNA reads as TGTGCCAGCAGCCTTAGCGGGATAAGTACCGGGGAGCTGTTTTTT. The encoded protein is CASSLSGISTGELFF.

The gene calls are TRBV5-1 and TRBJ2-7, with 13 bases aligning to TRBD2. The trim removed 2 bases at V and 6 bases at J, leaving 5 bases unmatched. The CDR3 contains 15 residues. The V gene's germline CDR1 is SGHRS and CDR2 YFSETQ. The CDR3: CASSLGTSGAREQYF. CDR3 sequence (DNA): TGCGCCAGCAGCTTAGGGACTAGCGGGGCCCGCGAGCAGTACTTC.

J is TRBJ2-3 and V is TRBV7-9; 9 nucleotides line up with TRBD2. Germline V CDR1 and CDR2: SEHNR, FQNEAQ (reference sequence). V was clipped by 1 base and J by 2 bases; unmatched bases: 4. This CDR3 contains 16 residues. CDR3 nucleotide sequence: TGTGCCAGCAGCTTAGGACTAGCGGAACTCACAGATACGCAGTATTTT. The encoded protein is CASSLGLAELTDTQYF.

The chain recombines TRBV30 with TRBJ2-1; D may be TRBD2 (5 bases). In germline, CDR1 is GTSNPN, CDR2 SVGIG (reference sequence). Deletions cut 3 bases from V and 2 bases from J, with 5 bases between. The CDR3 has 12 amino acids. DNA for the CDR3: TGTGCCTGGAGCGGGGCCTACAATGAGCAGTTCTTC. Its translation is CAWSGAYNEQFF.

The CDR3 protein is CASIPSGRRGYTF. The CDR3 DNA is TGTGCCAGCATACCATCCGGGCGGCGTGGCTACACCTTC. The chain couples TRBV6-2 or TRBV6-3 to TRBJ1-2; D is unresolved. V was clipped by 7 bases and J by 7 bases, with 16 bases between them. The CDR3 runs to 13 residues. Looked up from germline, CDR1 is MNHEY and CDR2 is SVGEGT.

This clonotype was observed a handful of times. The gene calls are TRBV27 and TRBJ2-1; 10 bases match TRBD2. The germline V gene encodes CDR1 MNHEY and CDR2 SMNVEV (reference sequence). The CDR3 spans 19 residues. The ends lost 5 bases at V and 4 bases at J; junction bases unmatched: 17. For the CDR3, the DNA is TGTGCCAGCAGTCCGGGGACAGTGGCAAGCGGGAGGGTTTACAATGAGCAGTTCTTC. Protein sequence: CASSPGTVASGRVYNEQFF.